Described below is a single T cell receptor (beta chain) sequence and its context. V shed 0 bases and J shed 2 bases, with 5 bases lying between them. Per germline, CDR1 MNHEY and CDR2 SMNVEV (reference sequence). This CDR3 is built from 14 residues. In the study's own analysis: Estimated nucleated cell counts came from reference gene primer amplification. Method: immunoSEQ multiplex PCR; TCRdb's copy keeps in-frame clones and lacks some. That table supplies the V and J calls and clone size; D and trimming were determined from the DNA. The sample lists around 70,000 clones, under 85% seen once, with 8.5% to 10% in the top ten. This entry comes from a study of blood T cell repertoires in COVID-19. Study in general: Acute and convalescent COVID-19 specimens originated in the United States, Italy and Spain. Sample material is recorded as cDNA or gDNA derived from T cells, B-cell-depleted T cells, or PBMCs.

V is TRBV27 and J is TRBJ2-4; D gene ambiguous. This TCR was recovered from a woman between 45 and 65 years old with acute or convalescent COVID-19. The sample taken for sequencing was peripheral blood. CDR3 sequence reads: CASSLSRSKNIQYF. DNA of the CDR3: TGTGCCAGCAGTTTATCGAGATCCAAAAACATTCAGTACTTC.